The T cell receptor (beta chain) under discussion was sequenced for a study of T cells in localized non-small cell lung cancer. Study conclusions and caveats: Elevated blood T cell density was associated with longer overall survival. Appearances in adjacent lung were noted for a median 57 of the top 100 tumor clones.

Notes on this clone: Its matching antigen is unknown.

Germline assignment: CDR1 SEHNR and CDR2 FQNEAQ (reference sequence). V shed 2 bases and J shed 0 bases, with 1 base lying between them. The CDR3 sequence is 12 residues long. Generated by immunoSEQ multiplex PCR, the TCRdb table keeps only in-frame clones and is missing some. The table lists some 22,000 clones, 80% to 85% of them singletons. The sequences come from PBMCs, collected before any cancer treatment. This TCR was recovered from a man between 40 and 75 years old with stage II lung adenocarcinoma. The rearrangement joins TRBV7-9 to TRBJ1-1; D is uncertain. CDR3 nucleotide sequence: TGTGCCAGCAGCTTAATGAACACTGAAGCTTTCTTT. It translates to CASSLMNTEAFF.